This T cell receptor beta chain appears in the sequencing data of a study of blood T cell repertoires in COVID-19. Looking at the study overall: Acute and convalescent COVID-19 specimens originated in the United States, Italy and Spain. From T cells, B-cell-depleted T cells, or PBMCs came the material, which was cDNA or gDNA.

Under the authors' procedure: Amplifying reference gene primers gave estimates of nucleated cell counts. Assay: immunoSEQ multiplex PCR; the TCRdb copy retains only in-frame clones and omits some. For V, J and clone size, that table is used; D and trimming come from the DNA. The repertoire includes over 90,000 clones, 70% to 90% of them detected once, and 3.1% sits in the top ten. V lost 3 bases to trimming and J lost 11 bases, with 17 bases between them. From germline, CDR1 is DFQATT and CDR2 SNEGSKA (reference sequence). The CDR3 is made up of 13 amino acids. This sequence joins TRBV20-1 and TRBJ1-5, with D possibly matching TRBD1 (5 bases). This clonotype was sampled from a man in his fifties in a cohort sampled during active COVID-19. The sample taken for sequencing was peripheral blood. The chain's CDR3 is CSASAEKRGAQHF. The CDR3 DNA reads TGCAGTGCTAGTGCCGAGAAGCGGGGGGCCCAGCATTTT.